Sequencing of this T cell receptor beta chain was carried out in a study of brain T cells in children with intractable seizures. Here immunoSEQ multiplex PCR was the method, and the copy in TCRdb shows in-frame clones only, minus some. Altogether about 320,000 clones are present, over 90% being singletons, with the ten largest covering approximately 5%. Study findings and constraints: Viral specificity was inferred only from CDR3 similarity; HCMV serostatus was unknown.

Of note for this clone: Its antigen is not known.

The sample's time point: blood from clinic visit 5 months post-surgery; TSC patient then seizure free. Only cases whose brain tissue showed the highest T cell transcript signatures were sequenced. The source is a boy in the first two years of life with tuberous sclerosis and intractable seizures. The specimen comprised peripheral blood, sampled 5 to 6 months after surgery.

CDR3 protein: CTSSQAGCTGELFF. Written as DNA, the CDR3 is TGCACCAGCAGCCAGGCAGGGTGCACCGGGGAGCTGTTTTTT. The genes are TRBV1 and TRBJ2-2; TRBD1, the D gene given by the table, was not confirmed from the DNA. TRBV1 is classified as a pseudogene. This CDR3 contains 14 residues.